The T cell receptor beta chain under discussion was sequenced for a study of CXCR3-negative and CXCR3-positive naive CD8 T cells. Whole-study results and caveats: Naive CXCR3-negative cells resembled naive CXCR3-positive cells in TRBV-TRBJ usage; memory cells differed. Whereas both naive subsets had comparably high diversity, memory CD8+ cells had much lower diversity. Hydrophobicity was higher for TRB CDR3s found in CXCR3-positive naive cells than in CXCR3-negative naive cells.

Concerning this clonotype itself: What it recognizes is unknown.

Libraries were UMI-labeled 5' RACE TRB cDNA. TCRdb reworked the 5' RACE reads into one entry per CDR3 protein, no DNA. This sample's clone table lists fewer than 140,000 distinct CDR3 sequences. The sequencing input was naive CXCR3+ CD8+ T cells from blood. Subset reported: CD45RO-CCR7+CD27+CD95- naive CD8+ T cells expressing CXCR3 (TNR3+). This clonotype originated in a human donor in good health. Some clones in this sample may be carry-over from other donors' samples.

CDR3: CASSLSLPPAGDQETQYF. V is TRBV28 and J is TRBJ2-5; TCRdb selects TRBD1, and the lack of DNA leaves this call unchecked. Germline loops: CDR1 MDHEN, CDR2 SYDVKM. The CDR3 has 18 residues.